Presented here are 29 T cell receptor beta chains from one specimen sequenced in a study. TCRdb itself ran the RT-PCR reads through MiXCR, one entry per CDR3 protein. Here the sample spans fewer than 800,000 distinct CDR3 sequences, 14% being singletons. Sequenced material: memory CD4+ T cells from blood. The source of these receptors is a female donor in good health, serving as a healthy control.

Here the CDR3 reads CASSRDLRGETQYF. CDR3 nucleotides: TGTGCCAGCAGTAGGGACTTGAGGGGAGAGACCCAGTACTTC. The chain joins TRBV2 to TRBJ2-5; D may be TRBD2 (6 bases). Germline V lookup: CDR1 SNHLY, CDR2 FYNNEI. The V and J ends lost 5 bases and 4 bases respectively, with 14 bases between them. CDR3 length: 14 amino acids.

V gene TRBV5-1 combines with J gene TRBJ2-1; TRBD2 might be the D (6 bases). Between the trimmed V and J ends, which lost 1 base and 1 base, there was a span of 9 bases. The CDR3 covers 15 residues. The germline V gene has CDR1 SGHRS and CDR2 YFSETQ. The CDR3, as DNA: TGCGCCAGCAGCTTGTCGGGAGTTTCCTACAATGAGCAGTTCTTC. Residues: CASSLSGVSYNEQFF. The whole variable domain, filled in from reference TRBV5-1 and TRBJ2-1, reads KAGVTQTPRYLIKTRGQQVTLSCSPISGHRSVSWYQQTPGQGLQFLFEYFSETQRNKGNFPGRFSGRQFSNSRSEMNVSTLELGDSALYLCASSLSGVSYNEQFFGPGTRLTVL.

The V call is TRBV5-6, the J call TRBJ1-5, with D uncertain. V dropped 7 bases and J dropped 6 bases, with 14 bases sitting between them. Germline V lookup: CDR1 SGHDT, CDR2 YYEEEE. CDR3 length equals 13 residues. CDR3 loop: CASGTTGGQPQHF. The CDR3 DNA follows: TGTGCCAGCGGTACTACGGGCGGTCAGCCCCAGCATTTT.

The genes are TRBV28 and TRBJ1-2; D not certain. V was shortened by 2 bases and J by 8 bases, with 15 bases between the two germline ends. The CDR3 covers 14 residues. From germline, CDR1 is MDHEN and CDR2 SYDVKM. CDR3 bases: TGTGCCAGCAGTTTAAGTGCGCCGCGATGGGGCTACACCTTC. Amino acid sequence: CASSLSAPRWGYTF.

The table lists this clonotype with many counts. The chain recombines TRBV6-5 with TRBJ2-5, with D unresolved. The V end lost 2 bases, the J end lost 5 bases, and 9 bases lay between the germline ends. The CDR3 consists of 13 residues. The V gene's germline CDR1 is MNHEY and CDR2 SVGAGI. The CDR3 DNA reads TGTGCCAGCAGTTACCCCGGCTCGGAGACCCAGTACTTC. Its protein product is CASSYPGSETQYF.

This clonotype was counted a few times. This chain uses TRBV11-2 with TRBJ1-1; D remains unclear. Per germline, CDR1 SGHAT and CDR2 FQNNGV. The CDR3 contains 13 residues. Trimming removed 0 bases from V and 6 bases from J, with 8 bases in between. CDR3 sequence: CASSLDRSAEAFF. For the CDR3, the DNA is TGTGCCAGCAGCTTAGACAGGAGCGCTGAAGCTTTCTTT.

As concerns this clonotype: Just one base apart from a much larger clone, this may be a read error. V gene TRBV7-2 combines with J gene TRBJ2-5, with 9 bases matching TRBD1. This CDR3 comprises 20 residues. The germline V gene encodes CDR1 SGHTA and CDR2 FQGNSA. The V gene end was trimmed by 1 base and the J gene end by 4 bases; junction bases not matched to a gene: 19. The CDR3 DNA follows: TGTGCCAGCAGCTTAGTTTGGCTGGGACAGGGTAGAAGGAGAGGAGAGACCCAGTACTTC. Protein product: CASSLVWLGQGRRRGETQYF.

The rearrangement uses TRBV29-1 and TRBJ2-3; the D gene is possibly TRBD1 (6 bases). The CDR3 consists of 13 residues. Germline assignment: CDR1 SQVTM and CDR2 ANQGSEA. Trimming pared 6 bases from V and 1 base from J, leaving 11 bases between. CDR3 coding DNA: TGCAGCGTCGAACAGGGTGGCACAGATACGCAGTATTTT. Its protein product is CSVEQGGTDTQYF.

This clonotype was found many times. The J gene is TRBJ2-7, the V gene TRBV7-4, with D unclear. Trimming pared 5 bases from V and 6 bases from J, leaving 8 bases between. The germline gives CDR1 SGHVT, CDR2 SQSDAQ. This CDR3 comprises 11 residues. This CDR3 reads CASSLSCEQYF. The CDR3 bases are TGTGCCAGCAGCCTTAGCTGCGAGCAGTACTTC. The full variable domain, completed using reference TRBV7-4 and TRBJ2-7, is GAGVSQSPRYKVAKRGRDVALRCDSISGHVTLYWYRQTLGQGSEVLTYSQSDAQRDKSGRPSGRFSAERPERSVSTLKIQRTEQGDSAVYLCASSLSCEQYFGPGTRLTVT.

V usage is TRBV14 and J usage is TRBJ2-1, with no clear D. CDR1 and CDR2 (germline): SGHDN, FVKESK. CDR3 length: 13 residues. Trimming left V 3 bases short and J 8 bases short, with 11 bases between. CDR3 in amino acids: CASSHPSADEQFF. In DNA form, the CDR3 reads TGTGCCAGCAGCCATCCTAGTGCGGATGAGCAGTTCTTC.

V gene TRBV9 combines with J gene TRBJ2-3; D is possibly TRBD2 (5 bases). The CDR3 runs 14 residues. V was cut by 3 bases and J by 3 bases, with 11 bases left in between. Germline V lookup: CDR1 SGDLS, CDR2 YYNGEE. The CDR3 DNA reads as TGTGCCAGCAGCGCCAGCGGCAGGACAGATACGCAGTATTTT. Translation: CASSASGRTDTQYF. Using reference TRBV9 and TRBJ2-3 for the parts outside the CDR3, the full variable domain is DSGVTQTPKHLITATGQRVTLRCSPRSGDLSVYWYQQSLDQGLQFLIQYYNGEERAKGNILERFSAQQFPDLHSELNLSSLELGDSALYFCASSASGRTDTQYFGPGTRLTVL.

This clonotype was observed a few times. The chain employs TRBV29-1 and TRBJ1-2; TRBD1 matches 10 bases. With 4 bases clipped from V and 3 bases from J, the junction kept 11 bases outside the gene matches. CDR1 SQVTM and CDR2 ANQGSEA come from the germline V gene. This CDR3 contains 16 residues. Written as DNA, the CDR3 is TGCAGCGTTGCCTCTACTGGACAGGGGGTTTACTATGGCTACACCTTC. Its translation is CSVASTGQGVYYGYTF.

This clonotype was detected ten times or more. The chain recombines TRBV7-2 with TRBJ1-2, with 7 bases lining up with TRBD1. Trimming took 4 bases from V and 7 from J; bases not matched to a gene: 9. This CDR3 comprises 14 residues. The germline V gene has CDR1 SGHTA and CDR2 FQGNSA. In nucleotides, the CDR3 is TGTGCCAGCAGCTCCCAGGGGGAGATCGGTGGCTACACCTTC. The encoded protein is CASSSQGEIGGYTF.

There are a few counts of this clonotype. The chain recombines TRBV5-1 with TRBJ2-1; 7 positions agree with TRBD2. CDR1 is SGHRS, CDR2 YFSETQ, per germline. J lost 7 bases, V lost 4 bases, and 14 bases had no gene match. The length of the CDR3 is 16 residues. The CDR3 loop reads CASSRPVASGSNEQFF. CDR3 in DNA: TGCGCCAGCAGCCGACCCGTGGCTAGCGGATCGAATGAGCAGTTCTTC.

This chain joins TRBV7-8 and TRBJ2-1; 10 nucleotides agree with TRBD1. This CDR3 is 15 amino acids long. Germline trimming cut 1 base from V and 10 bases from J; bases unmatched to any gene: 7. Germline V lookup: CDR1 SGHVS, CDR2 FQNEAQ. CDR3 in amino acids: CASSLGQGAGREQFF. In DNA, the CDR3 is TGTGCCAGCAGCTTAGGACAGGGGGCCGGTCGGGAGCAGTTCTTC.

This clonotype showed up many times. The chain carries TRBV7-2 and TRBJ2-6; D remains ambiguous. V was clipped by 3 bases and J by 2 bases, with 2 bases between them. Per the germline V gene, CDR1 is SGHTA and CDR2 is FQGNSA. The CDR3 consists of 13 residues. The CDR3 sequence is CASSFAGANVLTF. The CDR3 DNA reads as TGTGCCAGCAGCTTTGCTGGGGCCAACGTCCTGACTTTC.

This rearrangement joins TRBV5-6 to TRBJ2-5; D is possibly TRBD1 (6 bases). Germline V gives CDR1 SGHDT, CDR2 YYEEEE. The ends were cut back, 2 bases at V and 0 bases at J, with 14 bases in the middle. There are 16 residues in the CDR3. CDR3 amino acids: CASSFAGWGHQETQYF. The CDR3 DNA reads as TGTGCCAGCAGCTTTGCCGGTTGGGGGCACCAAGAGACCCAGTACTTC.

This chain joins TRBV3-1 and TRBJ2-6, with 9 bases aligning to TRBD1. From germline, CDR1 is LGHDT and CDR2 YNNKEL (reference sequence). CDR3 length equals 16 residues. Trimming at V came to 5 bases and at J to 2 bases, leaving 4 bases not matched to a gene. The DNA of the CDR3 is TGTGCCAGCAGCTCACAGGGGGCGGCTGGGGCCAACGTCCTGACTTTC. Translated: CASSSQGAAGANVLTF.

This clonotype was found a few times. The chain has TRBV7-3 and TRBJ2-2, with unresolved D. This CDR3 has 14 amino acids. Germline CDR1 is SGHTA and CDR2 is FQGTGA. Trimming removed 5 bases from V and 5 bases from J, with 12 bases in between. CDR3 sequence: CASSPPGRTGELFF. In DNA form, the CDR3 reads TGTGCCAGCAGCCCCCCGGGTCGTACCGGGGAGCTGTTTTTT. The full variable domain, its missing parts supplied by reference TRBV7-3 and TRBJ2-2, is GAGVSQTPSNKVTEKGKYVELRCDPISGHTALYWYRQSLGQGPEFLIYFQGTGAADDSGLPNDRFFAVRPEGSVSTLKIQRTERGDSAVYLCASSPPGRTGELFFGEGSRLTVL.

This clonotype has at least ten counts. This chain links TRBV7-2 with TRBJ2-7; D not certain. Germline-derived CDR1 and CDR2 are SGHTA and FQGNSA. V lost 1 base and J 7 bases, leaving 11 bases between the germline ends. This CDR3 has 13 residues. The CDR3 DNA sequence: TGTGCCAGCAGCTTAGGGGCCTATAGGGAGCAGTACTTC. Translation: CASSLGAYREQYF.

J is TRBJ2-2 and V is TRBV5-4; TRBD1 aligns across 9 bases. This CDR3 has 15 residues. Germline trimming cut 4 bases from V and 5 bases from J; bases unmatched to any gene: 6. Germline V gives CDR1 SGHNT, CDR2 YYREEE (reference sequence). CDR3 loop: CASSHRQGGTGELFF. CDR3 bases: TGTGCCAGCAGCCATCGACAGGGGGGTACCGGGGAGCTGTTTTTT.

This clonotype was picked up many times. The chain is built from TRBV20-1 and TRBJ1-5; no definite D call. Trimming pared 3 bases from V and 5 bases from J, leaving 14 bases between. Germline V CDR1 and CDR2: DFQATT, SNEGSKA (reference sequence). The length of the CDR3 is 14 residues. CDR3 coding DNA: TGCAGTGCTAGGGAGGTTAACAGAGATCAGCCCCAGCATTTT. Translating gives CSAREVNRDQPQHF.

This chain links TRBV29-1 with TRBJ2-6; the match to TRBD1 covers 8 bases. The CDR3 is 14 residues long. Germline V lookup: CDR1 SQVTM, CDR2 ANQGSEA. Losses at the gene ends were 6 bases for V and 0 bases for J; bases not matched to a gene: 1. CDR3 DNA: TGCAGCGTGGGACAGGTCTCTGGGGCCAACGTCCTGACTTTC. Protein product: CSVGQVSGANVLTF.

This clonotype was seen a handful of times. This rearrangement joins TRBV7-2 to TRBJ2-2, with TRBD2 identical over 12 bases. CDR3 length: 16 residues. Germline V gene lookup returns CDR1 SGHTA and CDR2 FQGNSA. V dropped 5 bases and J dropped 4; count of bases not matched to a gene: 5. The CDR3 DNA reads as TGTGCCAGCAGCCATGGACTAGCGGGACGCACCGGGGAGCTGTTTTTT. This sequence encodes CASSHGLAGRTGELFF.

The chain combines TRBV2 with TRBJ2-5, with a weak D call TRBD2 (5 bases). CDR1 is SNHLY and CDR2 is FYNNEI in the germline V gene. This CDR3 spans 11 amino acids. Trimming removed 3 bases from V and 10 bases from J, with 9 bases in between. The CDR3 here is CASSERVHQYF. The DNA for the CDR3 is TGTGCCAGCAGTGAGAGGGTACACCAGTACTTC.

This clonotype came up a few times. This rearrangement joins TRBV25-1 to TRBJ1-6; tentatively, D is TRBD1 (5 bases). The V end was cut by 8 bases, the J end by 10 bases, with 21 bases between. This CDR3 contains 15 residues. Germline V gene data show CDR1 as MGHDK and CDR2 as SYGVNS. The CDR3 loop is CASRGSIGVGSPLHF. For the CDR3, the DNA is TGTGCCAGCCGGGGGAGCATTGGGGTTGGGTCACCCCTCCACTTT.

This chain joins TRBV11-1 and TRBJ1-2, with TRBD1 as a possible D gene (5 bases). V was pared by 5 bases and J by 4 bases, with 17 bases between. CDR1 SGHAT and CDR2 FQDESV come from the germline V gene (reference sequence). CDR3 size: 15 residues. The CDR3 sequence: CASSLSSDSSYGYTF. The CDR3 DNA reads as TGTGCCAGCAGCCTATCTAGTGACAGTTCCTATGGCTACACCTTC.

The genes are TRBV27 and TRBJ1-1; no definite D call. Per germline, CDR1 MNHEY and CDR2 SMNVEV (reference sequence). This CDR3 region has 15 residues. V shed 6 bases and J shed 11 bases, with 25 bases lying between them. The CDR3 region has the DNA TGTGCCAGCAGCCCTTTCACCCACGGGTCGTCGGGGGCTTTCTTT. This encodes CASSPFTHGSSGAFF.

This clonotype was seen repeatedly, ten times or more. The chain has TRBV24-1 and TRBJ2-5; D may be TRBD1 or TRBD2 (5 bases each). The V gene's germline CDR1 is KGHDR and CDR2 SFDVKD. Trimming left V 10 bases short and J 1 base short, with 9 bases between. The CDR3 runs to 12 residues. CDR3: CATGTGQETQYF. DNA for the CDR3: TGTGCCACGGGGACGGGCCAAGAGACCCAGTACTTC.